Listed here are 13 T cell receptor beta chains from one sample, sequenced in a study of identical twins. A single record per CDR3 protein comes from TCRdb applying MiXCR to the 5' RACE reads. Of roughly 490,000 distinct CDR3 sequences listed, roughly 13% are singletons. Separately, the same data were catalogued under a study of yellow fever vaccine responses in identical twins.

The material sequenced was CD4+ T cells sorted from blood. These receptors were collected from a woman between 18 and 29 years old in good health.

V usage is TRBV5-1 and J usage is TRBJ2-3, with 7 bases identical to TRBD1. Trimming at V came to 3 bases and at J to 0 bases, leaving 7 bases not matched to a gene. This CDR3 is 16 amino acids long. Per germline, CDR1 SGHRS and CDR2 YFSETQ. CDR3 sequence: CASSSRDSPSTDTQYF. The CDR3 DNA follows: TGCGCCAGCAGCTCTCGGGACAGTCCTAGCACAGATACGCAGTATTTT.

The chain combines TRBV29-1 with TRBJ1-1; a weak D match, TRBD1 (5 bases). The CDR3 sequence is 13 residues long. V was pared by 6 bases and J by 5 bases, with 16 bases between. The germline V gene has CDR1 SQVTM and CDR2 ANQGSEA. The CDR3 sequence: CSVHAGGGTEAFF. CDR3 DNA: TGCAGCGTACATGCCGGGGGAGGGACTGAAGCTTTCTTT.

The gene calls are TRBV9 and TRBJ2-7; D might be TRBD2 (7 bases). This CDR3 contains 15 residues. V gave up 4 bases and J gave up 7 bases, with 21 bases separating them. Germline V gene data show CDR1 as SGDLS and CDR2 as YYNGEE. CDR3 sequence reads: CASSPGAIGGPEQYF. Here the CDR3 DNA reads TGTGCCAGCAGCCCAGGGGCCATCGGGGGGCCGGAGCAGTACTTC.

This clonotype was observed a few times. This chain joins TRBV2 and TRBJ2-5; either TRBD1 or TRBD2 may fit D (5 bases each). The CDR3 is 12 amino acids. The germline CDR1 and CDR2 sequences are SNHLY and FYNNEI. Trimming took 7 bases from V and 2 from J, leaving 8 bases between them. CDR3 loop: CASTGRQETQYF. DNA of the CDR3: TGTGCCAGCACGGGGCGGCAAGAGACCCAGTACTTC.

The chain carries TRBV28 and TRBJ2-1; 11 bases align to TRBD1. Germline loops: CDR1 MDHEN, CDR2 SYDVKM. CDR3 length equals 16 residues. Trimming removed 8 bases from V and 3 bases from J; junction bases left unmatched: 9. CDR3 amino acids: CASFPAGTGGYNEQFF. The CDR3 DNA is TGTGCCAGCTTCCCCGCCGGGACAGGGGGCTACAATGAGCAGTTCTTC.

This clonotype was detected only a few times. The chain carries TRBV20-1 and TRBJ2-7, with 8 bases aligning to TRBD1. The CDR3 extends over 15 amino acids. Looked up from germline, CDR1 is DFQATT and CDR2 is SNEGSKA (reference sequence). The V gene end was trimmed by 5 bases and the J gene end by 3 bases; junction bases not matched to a gene: 12. The DNA for the CDR3 is TGCAGTGCTGGCAGGGGAGACAGGGGAATCTACGAGCAGTACTTC. Translation: CSAGRGDRGIYEQYF.

This clonotype was picked up a small number of times. This chain connects TRBV28 to TRBJ2-6; D uncertain. The CDR3 has 19 amino acids. Germline V gene data show CDR1 as MDHEN and CDR2 as SYDVKM. The germline V and J ends were trimmed by 4 bases and 0 bases, with 19 bases remaining between them. The CDR3 DNA is TGTGCCAGCAGTTCGCCTCTTACGGATCCCAGCTCTGGGGCCAACGTCCTGACTTTC. It encodes CASSSPLTDPSSGANVLTF.

Notes on this clonotype: This may be a read error: a much more frequent sequence differs by one nucleotide. V gene TRBV4-2 combines with J gene TRBJ2-1, with 7 bases lining up with TRBD2. The CDR3 spans 17 residues. From germline, CDR1 is LGHNA and CDR2 YNFKEQ. CDR3 sequence (DNA): TGTGCCAGCAGCCAAGATCGTACTAGCGCCTCCTTCAATGAGCAGTTCTTC. It encodes CASSQDRTSASFNEQFF.

This clonotype has a count of ten or more. The rearrangement links TRBV4-3 to TRBJ2-7, with a weak D call TRBD1 (6 bases). The CDR3 has 15 amino acids. The germline CDR1 and CDR2 sequences are LGHNA and YSLEER. V gave up 2 bases and J gave up 2 bases, with 13 bases separating them. The CDR3 DNA sequence: TGCGCCAGCAGCCAATCAGGACAGCGTACCTACGAGCAGTACTTC. This sequence encodes CASSQSGQRTYEQYF.

Ten or more counts support this clonotype. V is TRBV6-5 and J is TRBJ2-7, with 8 bases aligning to TRBD2. The CDR3 extends over 12 amino acids. The V gene end was trimmed by 4 bases and the J gene end by 5 bases; junction bases not matched to a gene: 1. Per germline, CDR1 MNHEY and CDR2 SVGAGI. CDR3 amino acids: CASSLAGNEQYF. The CDR3 DNA is TGTGCCAGCAGTTTAGCGGGAAACGAGCAGTACTTC.

This clonotype was picked up many times. This chain uses TRBV12-3 or TRBV12-4 with TRBJ1-5, with TRBD1 matching over 8 bases. This CDR3 is built from 15 residues. V shed 6 bases and J 4 bases; nucleotides not matched to a gene: 8. CDR3 sequence (DNA): TGTGCCAGCAGCACGACAGGGGCGGATAATCAGCCCCAGCATTTT. Its translation is CASSTTGADNQPQHF.

The rearrangement uses TRBV12-3 or TRBV12-4 and TRBJ2-7, with D possibly being TRBD2 (6 bases). Trimming took 3 bases from V and 4 from J, leaving 13 bases between them. CDR3 length equals 14 residues. CDR3 sequence (DNA): TGTGCCAGCAGTTTCTCCGGGACTTGGTACGAGCAGTACTTC. This gives the protein CASSFSGTWYEQYF.

The V call is TRBV29-1, the J call TRBJ2-3; D is perhaps TRBD2 (6 bases). The CDR3 has 13 amino acids. In germline, CDR1 is SQVTM, CDR2 ANQGSEA. V dropped 0 bases and J dropped 7 bases, with 11 bases sitting between them. The CDR3 spells CSVEELAKHTQYF. Written as DNA, the CDR3 is TGCAGCGTTGAAGAACTAGCCAAGCATACGCAGTATTTT.